The 9 T cell receptor beta chains below were found in one sample sequenced in a study of cytomegalovirus exposure and HLA in healthy donors. PCR involved 60 Vbeta and 13 Jbeta primers. The repertoire was sequenced with immunoSEQ multiplex PCR; TCRdb's copy has only in-frame clones and lacks some. The sample includes 100,000 to 150,000 clones, around 78% of them seen just once. Material: PBMCs. Receptors were obtained from a man between 18 and 29 years old in good health and CMV-seropositive.

This clone was observed once. CDR3 residues: CASSLGGGIQETQYF. The CDR3 bases are TGCGCCAGCAGCTTGGGCGGGGGGATCCAAGAGACCCAGTACTTC. The V call is TRBV5-1, the J call TRBJ2-5; 8 bases are a match to TRBD2. Germline CDR1 reads SGHRS; CDR2 reads YFSETQ. Trimming cost V 0 bases and J 1 base; bases outside gene matches: 2. The CDR3 has 15 amino acids.

CDR3 sequence reads: CASSLFQGGAEQFF. The CDR3 DNA is TGTGCCAGCAGTCTCTTCCAGGGGGGCGCTGAGCAGTTCTTC. The chain links TRBV28 to TRBJ2-1, with a possible D match to TRBD1 (7 bases). Trimming took off 5 bases at V and 9 bases at J, with 17 bases between the two ends. Germline V gene data show CDR1 as MDHEN and CDR2 as SYDVKM. This CDR3 has 14 residues. Looking up the rest from reference TRBV28 and TRBJ2-1 gives the full variable domain: DVKVTQSSRYLVKRTGEKVFLECVQDMDHENMFWYRQDPGLGLRLIYFSYDVKMKEKGDIPEGYSVSREKKERFSLILESASTNQTSMYLCASSLFQGGAEQFFGPGTRLTVL.

This clone has just a few counts. As the CDR3 is not closed by the conserved phenylalanine or tryptophan, this likely results from a read error. No DNA is shown, since the ends of the CDR3 on it are uncertain; the CDR3 is the one TCRdb lists. J is TRBJ1-2 and V is TRBV29-1; the D call in the table, TRBD1, was not verified against the DNA. Germline V gene data show CDR1 as SQVTM and CDR2 as ANQGSEA. Both ends counted, the CDR3 spans 8 residues. CDR3 region: CSVEGTPL.

As DNA, the CDR3 is TGTGCCAGCCAGCTACAGGAGAATGAAAAACTGTTTTTT. The encoded protein is CASQLQENEKLFF. The rearrangement joins TRBV6-5 to TRBJ1-4; tentatively, D is TRBD1 (5 bases). The CDR3 is made up of 13 amino acids. V dropped 8 bases and J dropped 5 bases, with 12 bases sitting between them. Germline V lookup: CDR1 MNHEY, CDR2 SVGAGI.

This clone was detected only once. The CDR3: CASNQQGTDTQYF. The CDR3 DNA reads TGTGCCAGCAATCAACAGGGAACAGATACGCAGTATTTT. The V gene is TRBV2, the J gene TRBJ2-3; possibly TRBD1 for D (6 bases). CDR1 and CDR2 (germline): SNHLY, FYNNEI. CDR3 length: 13 amino acids. Between the trimmed V and J ends, which lost 7 bases and 3 bases, there was a span of 11 bases.

The chain is built from TRBV4-1 and TRBJ2-1, with D possibly being TRBD1 (6 bases). Germline assignment: CDR1 MGHRA and CDR2 YSYEKL. The CDR3 consists of 14 residues. With 4 bases removed from V and 9 bases from J, the gap between germline ends came to 16 bases. CDR3 sequence (DNA): TGCGCCAGCAGCCTTGGGCAGGGGAAGATTGAGCAGTTCTTC. This codes for CASSLGQGKIEQFF.

V and J are TRBV7-9 and TRBJ2-5; TRBD1 might be the D (6 bases). The V end was cut by 7 bases, the J end by 5 bases, with 14 bases between. CDR3 length: 13 residues. Per the germline V gene, CDR1 is SEHNR and CDR2 is FQNEAQ (reference sequence). CDR3 bases: TGTGCCAGCAAATCAGGGGTTGGGGAGACCCAGTACTTC. The encoded protein is CASKSGVGETQYF.

The rearrangement joins TRBV18 to TRBJ2-7, with TRBD1 matching over 8 bases. CDR1 and CDR2 (germline): KGHSH, LQKENI. CDR3 length: 13 amino acids. With V trimmed by 4 bases and J by 2 bases, 1 base remained unmatched. Here the CDR3 DNA reads TGTGCCAGCTCACAGGGACAGGCCTACGAGCAGTACTTC. Its translation is CASSQGQAYEQYF.

The chain carries TRBV21-1 and TRBJ1-2; TRBD1 is taken as the D call from the table, unchecked against the DNA. TRBV21-1 is a pseudogene. The CDR3 has 12 residues. CDR3 region: CASAQVNYGYTF. The CDR3 DNA reads as TGTGCCAGCGCACAGGTAAACTATGGCTACACCTTC.